A single sample gave rise to the 32 T cell receptor beta chains below, sequenced in a study of early T cells in non-severe SARS-CoV-2 infection. MiXCR, applied by TCRdb to the 5' RACE reads, yields one record per CDR3 protein. There are approximately 70,000 distinct CDR3 sequences in the sample; around 12% occur only once, and about 4.5% lies in the top ten. The sample consisted of whole blood. All receptors derive from an adult who was a healthcare worker with PCR-confirmed SARS-CoV-2 infection or an uninfected control (not recorded which).

In this sample, this clonotype turned up many times. The chain couples TRBV11-3 to TRBJ2-7; the match to TRBD2 covers 7 bases. The CDR3 is made up of 14 amino acids. V shed 0 bases and J 6 bases; nucleotides not matched to a gene: 5. The germline gives CDR1 SGHNT, CDR2 YENEEA. The CDR3 loop reads CASSLDGASGEQYF. In nucleotides, the CDR3 is TGTGCCAGCAGCTTAGATGGGGCTAGCGGCGAGCAGTACTTC.

Within the sample, this clonotype is medium-sized (0.01 to 0.1%). The V and J genes are TRBV7-9 and TRBJ2-2; no firm D call. Trimming left V 3 bases short and J 0 bases short, with 8 bases between. The CDR3 has 15 amino acids. Germline CDR1 SEHNR, CDR2 FQNEAQ (reference sequence). The CDR3 here is CASSFYKPNTGELFF. CDR3 DNA: TGTGCCAGCAGCTTCTACAAACCGAACACCGGGGAGCTGTTTTTT.

About this clonotype itself: A clone one base away is much larger, so this may be a read error. The chain is built from TRBV6-1 and TRBJ2-3, with TRBD2 matching 14 bases. The trim removed 8 bases at V and 4 bases at J, leaving 2 bases unmatched. CDR3 length: 14 residues. From germline, CDR1 is MNHNS and CDR2 SASEGT. CDR3 sequence: CASAGLAGADTQYF. In DNA form, the CDR3 reads TGTGCCAGCGCGGGACTAGCGGGAGCAGATACGCAGTATTTT.

This clonotype was seen more than once but under ten times. The chain carries TRBV18 and TRBJ1-6; 9 nucleotides line up with TRBD1. V lost 3 bases to trimming and J lost 7 bases; unmatched junction nucleotides: 4. The germline gives CDR1 KGHSH, CDR2 LQKENI. This CDR3 has 15 amino acids. CDR3 residues: CASSPRGQGNSPLHF. Here the CDR3 DNA reads TGTGCCAGCTCACCCCGGGGACAGGGAAATTCACCCCTCCACTTT.

This clonotype was seen at least ten times. The DNA of the CDR3 is TGTGCCAGCAGCTTGGGGCCCCAACTGCAGGCTTTCTTT. Its translation is CASSLGPQLQAFF. The chain combines TRBV7-2 with TRBJ1-1; weak D call: TRBD1 (5 bases). From germline, CDR1 is SGHTA and CDR2 FQGNSA. V was trimmed by 3 bases and J by 11 bases, leaving 16 bases between them. This CDR3 contains 13 residues.

The J gene is TRBJ2-7, the V gene TRBV12-3 or TRBV12-4; the D gene could be TRBD1 or TRBD2 (5 bases each). V dropped 3 bases and J dropped 6 bases, with 12 bases sitting between them. CDR3 length: 13 amino acids. CDR3: CASSFPGPSEQYF. DNA for the CDR3: TGTGCCAGCAGTTTCCCGGGGCCCAGCGAGCAGTACTTC.

This clonotype turned up a few times. The chain links TRBV30 to TRBJ1-2; 8 bases are shared with TRBD1. CDR3 size: 13 residues. Germline loops: CDR1 GTSNPN, CDR2 SVGIG (reference sequence). V lost 5 bases, J lost 4 bases, and 6 bases stayed unmatched. CDR3 protein: CAWSSGTGYGYTF. CDR3 in DNA: TGTGCCTGGTCCTCCGGGACAGGCTATGGCTACACCTTC.

The chain couples TRBV6-2 or TRBV6-3 to TRBJ2-5, with D possibly TRBD2 on 6 matching bases. The CDR3 runs to 15 residues. Trimming took off 0 bases at V and 0 bases at J, with 8 bases between the two ends. CDR1 and CDR2 (germline): MNHEY, SVGEGT. This chain's CDR3 is CASSYSRGYQETQYF. The CDR3, as DNA: TGTGCCAGCAGTTACTCACGGGGGTACCAAGAGACCCAGTACTTC.

This clonotype was seen more than once but under ten times. The J gene is TRBJ2-7, the V gene TRBV20-1, with TRBD2 matching 8 bases. This CDR3 has 14 amino acids. The V segment lost 2 bases and the J segment 4 bases; nucleotides outside the gene matches: 7. Looked up from germline, CDR1 is DFQATT and CDR2 is SNEGSKA (reference sequence). DNA for the CDR3: TGCAGTGCTAGACGGGGTAGCGGGATGTACGAGCAGTACTTC. This gives the protein CSARRGSGMYEQYF.

The sample holds many counts of this clonotype. The rearrangement joins TRBV18 to TRBJ1-3; tentatively, D is TRBD1 (5 bases). The V end was cut by 3 bases, the J end by 0 bases, with 6 bases between. Germline V CDR1 and CDR2: KGHSH, LQKENI. This CDR3 spans 14 amino acids. CDR3 loop: CASSPDSSGNTIYF. The CDR3 DNA is TGTGCCAGCTCACCCGACAGCTCTGGAAACACCATATATTTT.

The genes are TRBV5-1 and TRBJ2-3, with 9 bases that match TRBD1. This CDR3 comprises 14 residues. Germline CDR1 SGHRS, CDR2 YFSETQ. The V gene end was trimmed by 2 bases and the J gene end by 5 bases; junction bases not matched to a gene: 3. This CDR3 reads CASSFGQGRDTQYF. The CDR3 DNA is TGCGCCAGCAGCTTCGGACAGGGGAGAGATACGCAGTATTTT.

The chain has TRBV6-2 or TRBV6-3 and TRBJ2-2; 8 positions match TRBD1. Unmatched junction bases numbered 4, after V lost 5 bases and J lost 5 bases. This CDR3 region has 14 residues. Germline CDR1 and CDR2: MNHEY and SVGEGT. The CDR3 reads CASSPGDRTGELFF. The CDR3 DNA follows: TGTGCCAGCAGTCCAGGGGACAGGACCGGGGAGCTGTTTTTT.

This clonotype has ten or more counts. The CDR3 nucleotides read TGTGCCACCAGTGGAATCACAGGGGGGGCCTACAATGAGCAGTTCTTC. It encodes CATSGITGGAYNEQFF. The chain uses TRBV24-1 and TRBJ2-1; D might be TRBD1 (8 bases). Germline V gives CDR1 KGHDR, CDR2 SFDVKD. CDR3 size: 16 residues. The ends were cut back, 5 bases at V and 2 bases at J, with 15 bases in the middle.

This clonotype was seen at least ten times. This sequence joins TRBV11-3 and TRBJ2-2; D remains unclear. Germline-derived CDR1 and CDR2 are SGHNT and YENEEA. This CDR3 has 16 amino acids. V was pared by 0 bases and J by 5 bases, with 13 bases between. The CDR3 protein is CASSLDSWANTGELFF. The DNA for the CDR3 is TGTGCCAGCAGCTTAGATTCCTGGGCAAATACCGGGGAGCTGTTTTTT.

This clonotype was observed at least ten times. The rearrangement links TRBV18 to TRBJ2-7, with 8 bases that match TRBD1. Germline values: CDR1 KGHSH, CDR2 LQKENI. Losses at the gene ends were 3 bases for V and 4 bases for J; bases not matched to a gene: 5. The CDR3 spans 14 residues. CDR3 amino acids: CASSPGQEGYEQYF. The CDR3 DNA reads as TGTGCCAGCTCACCGGGACAGGAGGGATACGAGCAGTACTTC. Together with reference TRBV18 and TRBJ2-7, the CDR3 gives the full variable domain: NAGVMQNPRHLVRRRGQEARLRCSPMKGHSHVYWYRQLPEEGLKFMVYLQKENIIDESGMPKERFSAEFPKEGPSILRIQQVVRGDSAAYFCASSPGQEGYEQYFGPGTRLTVT.

The V and J genes are TRBV19 and TRBJ2-5; TRBD1 might be the D (6 bases). This CDR3 comprises 16 residues. Germline V gene sequence: CDR1 LNHDA, CDR2 SQIVND (reference sequence). The V end was cut by 6 bases, the J end by 4 bases, with 21 bases between. The CDR3 DNA is TGTGCCAGTAGCCCACAGGGACCCTGGGTTAGAGAGACCCAGTACTTC. It codes for CASSPQGPWVRETQYF.

The sample holds many counts of this clonotype. The chain is built from TRBV27 and TRBJ2-3, with 7 positions matching TRBD2. V shed 7 bases and J 6 bases; nucleotides not matched to a gene: 7. Germline CDR1 and CDR2: MNHEY and SMNVEV (reference sequence). CDR3 length: 13 amino acids. The CDR3 DNA sequence: TGTGCCAGCACCTGGAGCGGGGCCGATACGCAGTATTTT. Amino acid sequence: CASTWSGADTQYF.

This clonotype has ten or more counts. The chain employs TRBV6-6 and TRBJ2-5, with unresolved D. The V end was cut by 2 bases, the J end by 4 bases, with 17 bases between. The CDR3 consists of 16 residues. Germline lookup yields CDR1 MNHNY and CDR2 SVGAGI (reference sequence). CDR3 coding DNA: TGTGCCAGCAGTTACGACGGGTTGGGGTACGGAGAGACCCAGTACTTC. It codes for CASSYDGLGYGETQYF.

This clonotype was recorded a few times. The chain couples TRBV10-3 to TRBJ2-7; TRBD1 aligns across 7 bases. Germline V gene data show CDR1 as ENHRY and CDR2 as SYGVKD. The CDR3 runs 15 residues. The V and J ends lost 2 bases and 2 bases, in that order; junction bases with no gene match: 6. CDR3 sequence: CAISEVQGVPYEQYF. In DNA form, the CDR3 reads TGTGCCATCAGTGAGGTCCAGGGGGTCCCCTACGAGCAGTACTTC.

The chain combines TRBV20-1 with TRBJ2-7; D remains ambiguous. The CDR3 sequence is 11 residues long. Looked up from germline, CDR1 is DFQATT and CDR2 is SNEGSKA (reference sequence). The CDR3 here is CTAHNPYEQYF. The CDR3, as DNA: TGCACTGCGCACAATCCCTACGAGCAGTACTTC.

This clonotype was counted between two and nine times. The V gene is TRBV20-1, the J gene TRBJ2-3, with 7 bases identical to TRBD1. Trimming removed 5 bases from V and 7 bases from J; junction bases left unmatched: 30. Germline loops: CDR1 DFQATT, CDR2 SNEGSKA (reference sequence). The CDR3 spans 20 residues. CDR3 sequence (DNA): TGCAGTGCTGGCTCCCGGACAGGACGGGAACTCGTTCGGAAATGGAATACGCAGTATTTT. This gives the protein CSAGSRTGRELVRKWNTQYF.

The table lists this clonotype with many counts. The genes are TRBV10-3 and TRBJ1-3; 8 positions match TRBD1. The length of the CDR3 is 13 residues. After removal of 10 bases from V and 1 base from J, the junction contained 3 bases not matched to a gene. The germline CDR1 and CDR2 sequences are ENHRY and SYGVKD. The CDR3 loop is CASQGASGNTIYF. The CDR3 DNA follows: TGTGCCAGCCAGGGGGCTTCTGGAAACACCATATATTTT.

This clonotype was observed a few times. The chain recombines TRBV12-3 or TRBV12-4 with TRBJ1-4; D is unclear. CDR3 length: 15 residues. V lost 5 bases and J lost 8, with 18 bases in between. The CDR3 bases are TGTGCCAGCAGTCAGACTTCCCTGCCGGGAGAAAAACTGTTTTTT. The encoded protein is CASSQTSLPGEKLFF.

This clonotype was counted a few times. The chain joins TRBV19 to TRBJ2-7; 7 bases align to TRBD1. There are 15 residues in the CDR3. Germline V gene sequence: CDR1 LNHDA, CDR2 SQIVND (reference sequence). V dropped 1 base and J dropped 1; count of bases not matched to a gene: 4. The CDR3 spells CASSIAGGKSYEQYF. CDR3 DNA sequence: TGTGCCAGTAGTATAGCAGGGGGTAAATCCTACGAGCAGTACTTC.

The chain is built from TRBV28 and TRBJ2-7; TRBD1 might be the D (6 bases). CDR3 length: 15 amino acids. Trimming stripped 4 bases from V and 2 bases from J, with 15 bases between. CDR1 MDHEN and CDR2 SYDVKM come from the germline V gene. CDR3 nucleotides: TGTGCCAGCAGTTCAGCGCAGGGGTTTCCCTACGAGCAGTACTTC. Amino acid sequence: CASSSAQGFPYEQYF.

This clonotype was seen many times. The chain links TRBV29-1 to TRBJ2-7; D possibly corresponds to TRBD1 (6 bases). V lost 7 bases, J lost 0 bases, and 19 bases lay in between. The germline V gene encodes CDR1 SQVTM and CDR2 ANQGSEA. There are 15 residues in the CDR3. The CDR3 loop is CSARRLTGGSYEQYF. The DNA for the CDR3 is TGCAGCGCCCGCCGGTTGACAGGCGGCTCCTACGAGCAGTACTTC.

This clonotype was seen a handful of times. This rearrangement joins TRBV6-5 to TRBJ2-6; D is unclear. The length of the CDR3 is 15 residues. From germline, CDR1 is MNHEY and CDR2 SVGAGI. Trimming stripped 3 bases from V and 3 bases from J, with 9 bases between. CDR3 sequence: CASSYKDVGANVLTF. The CDR3 DNA follows: TGTGCCAGCAGTTATAAGGACGTTGGGGCCAACGTCCTGACTTTC.

The CDR3: CATSDPLFAGGQETQYF. The CDR3 DNA sequence: TGTGCCACCAGTGATCCCCTGTTTGCGGGAGGGCAAGAGACCCAGTACTTC. This chain joins TRBV24-1 and TRBJ2-5, with 9 bases matching TRBD2. Germline V lookup: CDR1 KGHDR, CDR2 SFDVKD. The CDR3 loop spans 17 amino acids. The ends lost 3 bases at V and 2 bases at J; junction bases unmatched: 9.

In this sample, this clonotype turned up many times. V gene TRBV19 combines with J gene TRBJ1-6; a weak D match, TRBD1 (5 bases). The V end lost 9 bases, the J end lost 8 bases, and 17 bases lay between the germline ends. This CDR3 has 14 residues. Germline CDR1 LNHDA, CDR2 SQIVND (reference sequence). In DNA form, the CDR3 reads TGTGCCAGCCGTGAGTCATCAGGGCATTCACCCCTCCACTTT. This translates into CASRESSGHSPLHF.

This clonotype appeared a few times. The chain carries TRBV11-2 and TRBJ1-4; D perhaps matches TRBD1 (5 bases). The V gene's germline CDR1 is SGHAT and CDR2 FQNNGV. The CDR3 loop spans 17 amino acids. V lost 5 bases, J lost 3 bases, and 19 bases lay in between. CDR3 residues: CASSPFPIREPNEKLFF. The CDR3 DNA reads TGTGCCAGCAGCCCTTTCCCCATCAGGGAGCCTAATGAAAAACTGTTTTTT.

The sample holds many counts of this clonotype. The DNA for the CDR3 is TGTGCCAGCAGCTTAGGTCCAGGGAATTCCTATGGCTACACCTTC. Amino acids: CASSLGPGNSYGYTF. This sequence joins TRBV7-2 and TRBJ1-2, with D possibly being TRBD1 (5 bases). Germline V gene data show CDR1 as SGHTA and CDR2 as FQGNSA. Trimming removed 1 base at V and 4 bases at J, with 13 bases between. The CDR3 is 15 amino acids.

This sequence joins TRBV5-8 and TRBJ2-1; D is possibly TRBD2 (6 bases). CDR3 length equals 13 residues. Germline loops: CDR1 SGHTS, CDR2 YDEGEE. Trimming removed 4 bases at V and 8 bases at J, with 13 bases between. The DNA of the CDR3 is TGTGCCAGCAGCACCGGGAGAAGGGATGAGCAGTTCTTC. It specifies CASSTGRRDEQFF. Combining the CDR3 with reference TRBV5-8 and TRBJ2-1 gives the whole variable domain EAGVTQSPTHLIKTRGQQATLRCSPISGHTSVYWYQQALGLGLQFLLWYDEGEERNRGNFPPRFSGRQFPNYSSELNVNALELEDSALYLCASSTGRRDEQFFGPGTRLTVL.